The clone carrying this T cell receptor beta chain was observed a handful of times. Its antigen is not known. The data originate from a study of neoadjuvant anti-PD-1 for oral cavity cancer. Some clones are missing from TCRdb's copy, which holds only in-frame ones; the method was immunoSEQ multiplex PCR. The sample yields more than 20,000 clones, 20% to 30% seen once. Study results and caveats: Pretreatment Treg/Th17 ratio correlated inversely with post-treatment tumor clonality. With three patients per group, TCR findings need larger cohorts.

Time point described: after neoadjuvant nivolumab, at surgical resection. The CDR3 length is 15 residues. Germline-derived CDR1 and CDR2 are MNHEY and SVGAGI. V lost 5 bases to trimming and J lost 8 bases; unmatched junction nucleotides: 10. This specimen consisted of tumor tissue, obtained after nivolumab (anti-PD-1) treatment. The chain combines TRBV6-5 with TRBJ1-4; 8 positions match TRBD1. This TCR came from a person between 40 and 79 years old with oral cavity squamous cell carcinoma. In DNA form, the CDR3 reads TGTGCCAGCAGTGGCTCACAGGGGGTCAGAGAAAAACTGTTTTTT. Translating it yields CASSGSQGVREKLFF.